This TCR beta chain was observed in a study of T cells after yellow fever vaccination. The CDR3 is made up of 14 amino acids. This clonotype was seen only a few times. TCRdb independently ran MiXCR on the 5' RACE reads; one entry per CDR3 protein. This repertoire shows approximately 300,000 distinct CDR3 sequences, approximately 11% found once; its top ten account for 3.3%. This chain links TRBV21-1 with TRBJ1-6. TRBV21-1 is a pseudogene locus. The receptor was isolated from a man aged 18 to 35 who received the YFV17D yellow fever vaccine. Sequencing was performed on CD4+ T cells sorted from PBMCs, taken 45 days after the yellow fever booster vaccination. CDR3 loop: CASRDEVYNSPLHF. The CDR3 bases are TGTGCCAGCAGGGACGAGGTCTATAATTCACCCCTCCACTTT.